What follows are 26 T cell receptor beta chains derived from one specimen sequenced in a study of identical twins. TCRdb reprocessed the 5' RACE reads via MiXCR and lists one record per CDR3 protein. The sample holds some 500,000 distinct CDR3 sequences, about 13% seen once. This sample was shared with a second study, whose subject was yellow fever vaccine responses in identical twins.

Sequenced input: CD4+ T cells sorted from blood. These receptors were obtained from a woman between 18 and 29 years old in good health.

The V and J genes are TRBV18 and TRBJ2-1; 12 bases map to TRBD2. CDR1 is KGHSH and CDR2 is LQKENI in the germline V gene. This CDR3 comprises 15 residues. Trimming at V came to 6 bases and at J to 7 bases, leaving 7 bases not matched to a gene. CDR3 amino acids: CASSSGLAGKNEQFF. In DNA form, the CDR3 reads TGTGCCAGCTCGTCGGGACTAGCGGGTAAAAATGAGCAGTTCTTC.

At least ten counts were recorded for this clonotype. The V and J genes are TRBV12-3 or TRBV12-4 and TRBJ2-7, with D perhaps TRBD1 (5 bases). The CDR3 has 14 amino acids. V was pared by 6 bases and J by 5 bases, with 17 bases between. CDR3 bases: TGTGCCAGCAGCATCGGGCAGGCAGGGCACGAGCAGTACTTC. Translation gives CASSIGQAGHEQYF.

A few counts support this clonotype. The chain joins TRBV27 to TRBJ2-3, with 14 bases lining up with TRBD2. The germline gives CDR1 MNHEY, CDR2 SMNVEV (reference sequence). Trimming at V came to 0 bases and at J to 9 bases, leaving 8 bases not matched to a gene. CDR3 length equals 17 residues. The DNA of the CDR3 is TGTGCCAGCAGTTTATCGACGGGACTAGCGGGAGCATACACGCAGTATTTT. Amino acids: CASSLSTGLAGAYTQYF.

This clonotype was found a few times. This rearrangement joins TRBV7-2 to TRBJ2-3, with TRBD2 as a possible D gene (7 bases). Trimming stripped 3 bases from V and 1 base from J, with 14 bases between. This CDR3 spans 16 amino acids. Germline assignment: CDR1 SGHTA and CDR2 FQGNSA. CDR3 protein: CASSFGGGAGTDTQYF. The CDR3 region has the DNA TGTGCCAGCAGCTTTGGGGGGGGCGCGGGCACAGATACGCAGTATTTT.

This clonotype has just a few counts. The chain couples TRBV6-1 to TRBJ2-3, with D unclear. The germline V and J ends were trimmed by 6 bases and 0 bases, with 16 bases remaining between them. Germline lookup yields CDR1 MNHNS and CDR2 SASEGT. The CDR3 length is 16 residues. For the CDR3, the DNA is TGTGCCAGCAGACGCGCAGGTGCCTCTAGCACAGATACGCAGTATTTT. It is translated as CASRRAGASSTDTQYF.

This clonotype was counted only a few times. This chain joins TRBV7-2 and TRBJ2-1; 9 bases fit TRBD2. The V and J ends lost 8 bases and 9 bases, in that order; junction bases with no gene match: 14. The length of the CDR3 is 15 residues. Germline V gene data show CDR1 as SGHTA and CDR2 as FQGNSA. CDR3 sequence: CASARGGGAWVEQFF. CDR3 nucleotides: TGTGCCAGCGCCCGAGGCGGGGGGGCCTGGGTTGAGCAGTTCTTC.

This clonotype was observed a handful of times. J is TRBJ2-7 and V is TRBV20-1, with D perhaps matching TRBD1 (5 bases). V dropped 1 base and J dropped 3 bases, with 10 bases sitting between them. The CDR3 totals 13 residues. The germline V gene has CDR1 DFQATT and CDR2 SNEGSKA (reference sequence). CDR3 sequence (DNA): TGCAGTGCTAGAGGACAGCTCGGCTACGAGCAGTACTTC. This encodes CSARGQLGYEQYF.

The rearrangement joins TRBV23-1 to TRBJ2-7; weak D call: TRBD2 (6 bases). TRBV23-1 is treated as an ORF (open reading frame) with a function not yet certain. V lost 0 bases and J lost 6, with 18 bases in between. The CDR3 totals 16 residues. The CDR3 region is CASSQSRGLRPAEQYF. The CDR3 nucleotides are TGCGCCAGCAGTCAATCTCGGGGGTTACGGCCAGCCGAGCAGTACTTC.

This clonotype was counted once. CDR3 region: CASSFSDRGFRGYTF. The CDR3 DNA reads TGTGCCAGCAGCTTTTCGGACAGGGGGTTTCGTGGCTACACCTTC. The J gene is TRBJ1-2, the V gene TRBV7-2; TRBD1 matches at 10 bases. Losses at the gene ends were 3 bases for V and 7 bases for J; bases not matched to a gene: 8. The CDR3 has 15 amino acids. Germline CDR1 and CDR2: SGHTA and FQGNSA.

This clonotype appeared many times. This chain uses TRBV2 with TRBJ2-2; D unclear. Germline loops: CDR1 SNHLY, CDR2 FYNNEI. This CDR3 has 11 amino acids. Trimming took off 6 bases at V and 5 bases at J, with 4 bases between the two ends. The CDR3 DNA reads TGTGCCAGCAGAATTACCGGGGAGCTGTTTTTT. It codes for CASRITGELFF.

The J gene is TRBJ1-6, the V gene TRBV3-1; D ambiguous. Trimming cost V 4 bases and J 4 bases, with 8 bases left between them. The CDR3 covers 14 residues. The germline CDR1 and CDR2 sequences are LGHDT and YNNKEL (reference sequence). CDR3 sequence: CASSPSGYNSPLHF. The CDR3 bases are TGTGCCAGCAGCCCCAGCGGGTATAATTCACCCCTCCACTTT.

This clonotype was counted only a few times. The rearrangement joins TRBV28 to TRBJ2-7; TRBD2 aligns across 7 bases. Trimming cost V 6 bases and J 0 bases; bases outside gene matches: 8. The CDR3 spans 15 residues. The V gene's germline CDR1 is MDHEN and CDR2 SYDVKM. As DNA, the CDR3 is TGTGCCAGCAGCCTCCCTAGCGGAAACTCCTACGAGCAGTACTTC. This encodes CASSLPSGNSYEQYF.

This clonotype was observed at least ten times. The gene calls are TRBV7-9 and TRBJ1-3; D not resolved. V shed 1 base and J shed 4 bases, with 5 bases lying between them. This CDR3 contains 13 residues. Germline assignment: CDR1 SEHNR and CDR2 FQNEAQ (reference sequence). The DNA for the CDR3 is TGTGCCAGCAGCTTAGAGGCCGGAAACACCATATATTTT. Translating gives CASSLEAGNTIYF.

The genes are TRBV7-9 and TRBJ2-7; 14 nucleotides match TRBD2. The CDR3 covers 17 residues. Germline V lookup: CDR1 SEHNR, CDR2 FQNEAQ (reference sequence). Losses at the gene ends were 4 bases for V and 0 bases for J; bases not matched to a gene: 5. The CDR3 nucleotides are TGTGCCAGCAGCTCGGGACTAGCGGGAGCCCTCTCCTACGAGCAGTACTTC. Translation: CASSSGLAGALSYEQYF.

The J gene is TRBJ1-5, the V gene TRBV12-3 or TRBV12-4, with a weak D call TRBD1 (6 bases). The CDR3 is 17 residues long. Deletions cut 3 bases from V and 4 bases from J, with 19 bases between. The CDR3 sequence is CASSFLAPGQLNQPQHF. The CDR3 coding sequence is TGTGCCAGCAGTTTTTTGGCCCCCGGACAGCTAAATCAGCCCCAGCATTTT.

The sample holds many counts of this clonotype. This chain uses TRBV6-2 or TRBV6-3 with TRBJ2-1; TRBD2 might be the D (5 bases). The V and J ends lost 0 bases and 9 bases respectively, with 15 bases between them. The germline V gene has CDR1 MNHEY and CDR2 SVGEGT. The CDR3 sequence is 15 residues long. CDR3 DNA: TGTGCCAGCAGTTACTCGGGAGCCATTTTAAGTGAGCAGTTCTTC. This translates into CASSYSGAILSEQFF.

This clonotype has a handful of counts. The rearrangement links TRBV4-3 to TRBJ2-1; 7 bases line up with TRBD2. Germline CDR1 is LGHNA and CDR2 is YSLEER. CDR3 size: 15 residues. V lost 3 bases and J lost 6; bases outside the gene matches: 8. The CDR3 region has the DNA TGCGCCAGCAGCCAGGGGACTATGGTTGGCAATGAGCAGTTCTTC. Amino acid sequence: CASSQGTMVGNEQFF.

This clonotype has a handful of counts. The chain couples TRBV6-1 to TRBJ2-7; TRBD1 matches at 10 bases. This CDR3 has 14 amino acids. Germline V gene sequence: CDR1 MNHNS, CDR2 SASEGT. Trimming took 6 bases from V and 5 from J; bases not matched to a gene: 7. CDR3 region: CASRGTGESHEQYF. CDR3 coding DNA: TGTGCCAGCAGAGGGACAGGGGAAAGTCACGAGCAGTACTTC.

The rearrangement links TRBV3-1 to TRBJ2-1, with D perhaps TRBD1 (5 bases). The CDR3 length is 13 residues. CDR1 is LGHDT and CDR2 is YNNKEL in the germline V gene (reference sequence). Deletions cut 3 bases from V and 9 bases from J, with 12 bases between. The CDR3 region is CASSQGHGGEQFF. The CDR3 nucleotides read TGTGCCAGCAGCCAGGGGCACGGTGGTGAGCAGTTCTTC.

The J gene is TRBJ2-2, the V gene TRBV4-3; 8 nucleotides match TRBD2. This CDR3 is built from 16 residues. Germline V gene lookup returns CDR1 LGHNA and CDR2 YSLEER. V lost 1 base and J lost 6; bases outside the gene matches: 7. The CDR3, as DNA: TGCGCCAGCAGCCAAGCGATCGGGGGGGGGCCCGGGGAGCTGTTTTTT. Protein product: CASSQAIGGGPGELFF.

CDR3 amino acids: CATSDPAASGLTDTQYF. The DNA for the CDR3 is TGTGCCACCAGTGATCCCGCAGCTAGCGGACTCACAGATACGCAGTATTTT. The chain recombines TRBV24-1 with TRBJ2-3; the match to TRBD2 covers 7 bases. This CDR3 contains 17 residues. Germline V gives CDR1 KGHDR, CDR2 SFDVKD. V dropped 3 bases and J dropped 2; count of bases not matched to a gene: 10.

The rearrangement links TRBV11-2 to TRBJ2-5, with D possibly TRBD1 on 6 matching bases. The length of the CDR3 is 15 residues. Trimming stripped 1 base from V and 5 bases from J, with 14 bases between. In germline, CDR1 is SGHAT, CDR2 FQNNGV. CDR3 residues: CASSLGLGAKETQYF. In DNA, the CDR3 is TGTGCCAGCAGCTTAGGGCTGGGGGCAAAGGAGACCCAGTACTTC.

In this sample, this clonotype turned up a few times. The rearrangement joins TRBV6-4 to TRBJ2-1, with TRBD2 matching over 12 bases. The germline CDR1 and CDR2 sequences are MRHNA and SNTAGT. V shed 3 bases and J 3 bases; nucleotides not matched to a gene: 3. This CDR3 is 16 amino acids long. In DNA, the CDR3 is TGTGCCAGCAGTGATCTAGCGGGAGGGTTCTACAATGAGCAGTTCTTC. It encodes CASSDLAGGFYNEQFF.

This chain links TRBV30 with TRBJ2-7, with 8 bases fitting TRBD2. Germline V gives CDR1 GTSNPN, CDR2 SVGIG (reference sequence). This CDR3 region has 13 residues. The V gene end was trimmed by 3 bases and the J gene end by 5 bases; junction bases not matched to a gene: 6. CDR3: CAWRSPAGDEQYF. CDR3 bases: TGTGCCTGGAGATCTCCAGCGGGAGACGAGCAGTACTTC.

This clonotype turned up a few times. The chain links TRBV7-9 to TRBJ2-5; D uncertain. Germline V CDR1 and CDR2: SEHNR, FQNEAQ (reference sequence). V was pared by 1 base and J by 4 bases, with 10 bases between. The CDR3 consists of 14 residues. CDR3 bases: TGTGCCAGCAGCTTAGTTCAAAAAAGAGAGACCCAGTACTTC. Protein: CASSLVQKRETQYF.

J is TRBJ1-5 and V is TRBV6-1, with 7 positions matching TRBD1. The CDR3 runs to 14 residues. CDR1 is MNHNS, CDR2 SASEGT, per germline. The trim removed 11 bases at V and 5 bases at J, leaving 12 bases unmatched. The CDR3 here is CASRGTGLYQPQHF. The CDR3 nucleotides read TGTGCCTCCAGGGGGACGGGGCTCTATCAGCCCCAGCATTTT.